Listed here are 3 T cell receptor beta chains from one sample, sequenced in a study of T cell responses to AZD1222 COVID-19 vaccine. The assay was immunoSEQ multiplex PCR, and TCRdb's table has in-frame clones only and misses some. The data show around 50,000 clones, roughly 80% seen once. Sequenced material: peripheral blood, taken on day 0 of AZD1222 vaccination. Receptor source: an adult in good health.

The chain links TRBV15 to TRBJ1-6; D is unresolved. V lost 5 bases to trimming and J lost 11 bases, with 13 bases between them. This CDR3 is 13 amino acids long. CDR1 LNHNV and CDR2 YYDKDF come from the germline V gene (reference sequence). The CDR3 loop reads CATSPGPGTPLHF. For the CDR3, the DNA is TGTGCCACCAGCCCCGGGCCGGGCACACCCCTCCACTTT.

A single count supports this clone. The rearrangement links TRBV6-2 or TRBV6-3 to TRBJ2-1; either TRBD1 or TRBD2 may supply D (7 bases each). Trimming removed 6 bases from V and 7 bases from J, with 19 bases in between. The germline gives CDR1 MNHEY, CDR2 SVGEGT. The CDR3 spans 15 residues. The CDR3 DNA reads TGTGCCAGCAGCAGGGGGAGGGCGTCTATTAATGAGCAGTTCTTC. Translation gives CASSRGRASINEQFF.

V is TRBV6-5 and J is TRBJ1-2, with TRBD1 as a possible D gene (5 bases). The V end was cut by 4 bases, the J end by 4 bases, with 13 bases between. Germline V gene lookup returns CDR1 MNHEY and CDR2 SVGAGI. The CDR3 covers 14 residues. CDR3 in amino acids: CASSSGGQIYGYTF. The CDR3 DNA follows: TGTGCCAGCAGTTCTGGAGGACAAATCTATGGCTACACCTTC.